This T cell receptor beta chain was recorded in a study of CD8 T cells in Susac syndrome (dated by TCRdb to 2018 to 2020). Describing the broader study: Of the Susac syndrome patients who were sequenced, about 6 had clinically active disease and eight were in clinical remission. Susac syndrome patients were therapy-naive, on corticosteroids (some also receiving IVIg), or on IVIg alone at blood withdrawal. Repertoire sequencing was used to test whether CD8+ T cell activation and differentiation in Susac syndrome was antigen driven.

Results the study describes overall, beyond this receptor: In patients with Susac syndrome, the CD4+ T cell repertoire showed no detectable clonal expansion. The number of individuals in the TCR sequencing and HLA analysis was acknowledged as relatively small.

RNA was extracted using the RNeasy kit, and roughly 0.5 to 1 ug of the RNA was reverse transcribed with random hexamers. TCR beta CDR3 regions were amplified with the immunoSEQ multiplex PCR assay covering 54 Vbeta and 13 Jbeta segments. To correct PCR amplification bias, a synthetic template baseline was used for both primer optimization and computational correction. The published analysis was carried out like this. Reads were annotated to V, D and J genes according to IMGT and were analyzed with immunoSEQ Analyzer, with only productive sequences retained. To calculate clonality, Shannon entropy was normalized by log2 of the number of productive unique sequences and then subtracted from one. For each patient and control, public and private clones were evaluated among the 100 most prevalent clones. A clone was defined as Susac-specific if it was absent from the healthy and MS cohorts, from some 980 published viral clones and from other ImmuneACCESS disease sequences. TCRdb handled the public reads itself, with Q25 trimming in fastp and clone calling in MiXCR, and kept productive beta chains. Rows with a matching CDR3 protein are joined into one entry that keeps the most common DNA and genes. The V and J calls and clone size come from TCRdb's table, not from the authors' own analysis. This sample lists some 160,000 distinct CDR3 sequences; roughly 94% were detected once. 0.12% of the sample belongs to the ten largest clones.

A word on this clonotype: It lacks a known antigen. Base qualities are not recorded, but no much larger clone differs from it by a single base.

High-throughput TCR beta sequencing profiled peripheral blood CD8+ and CD4+ T cells from healthy donors, Susac syndrome patients and multiple sclerosis patients. Susac syndrome patients met recently defined diagnostic criteria for definite or probable disease. Bulk CD8+ and CD4+ T cells were purified magnetically by negative isolation, whereas CD8+ TEMRA cells were enriched by FACS. Blood was drawn into EDTA tubes, processed within 24 hours, and PBMCs were isolated by density gradient centrifugation. PBMCs intended for TCR sequencing were frozen in liquid nitrogen and were later thawed in a 37 degrees C water bath. The sorted or isolated CD4+, CD8+ and CD8+ TEMRA cells reached a purity of at least 90%. The germline V gene sets CDR1 to SGHTA and CDR2 to FQGNSA. The CDR3, from cysteine to phenylalanine, totals 15 residues. The only DNA kept is the CDR3, 45 bases in frame from the first base. Between the V and J ends, shortened by 10 bases and 4 bases respectively, the junction contains 21 bases.

This receptor was identified in a human donor with Susac syndrome. The chain is made from TRBV7-2 and TRBJ2-3; possibly the D gene is TRBD2, per 6 matching bases. The sequenced sample was CD4+ T cells from PBMCs. In nucleotide form, the sequence is TGTGCCACCACGATTGGAACGGGACTGGCAGATACGCAGTATTTT. Its translation is CATTIGTGLADTQYF.